The 8 T cell receptor beta chains in this list originate from one sample, sequenced in a study of radiation and T cells in renal cell carcinoma. Time point indicated: baseline pretreatment blood. Regarding treatment: 15 Gy SBRT to primary tumor, nephrectomy 4 weeks later. Data came from immunoSEQ multiplex PCR; TCRdb stores just in-frame clones and leaves some out. Here the sample spans about 140,000 clones, less than 85% being singletons. This specimen was blood, taken from a patient whose treatment included radiotherapy and nephrectomy. The receptor set was obtained from a woman aged 50 to 60 with renal cell carcinoma.

V is TRBV19 and J is TRBJ1-5; D not resolved. This CDR3 comprises 13 residues. Trimming shortened V by 4 bases and J by 4 bases, and 8 bases separated the two germline ends. The germline V gene has CDR1 LNHDA and CDR2 SQIVND (reference sequence). CDR3 nucleotides: TGTGCCAGTAGTAGGGCCGATAATCAGCCCCAGCATTTT. This sequence encodes CASSRADNQPQHF.

V usage is TRBV12-5 and J usage is TRBJ1-1; the D is unclear. The CDR3 has 13 residues. Trimming removed 5 bases at V and 2 bases at J, with 9 bases between. Germline V gene data show CDR1 as LGHNT and CDR2 as FRNRAP. In nucleotides, the CDR3 is TGTGCTAGTGGTCCCGGCGGTAACACTGAAGCTTTCTTT. This gives the protein CASGPGGNTEAFF.

The chain links TRBV5-5 to TRBJ2-7, with 8 nucleotides matching TRBD2. The CDR3 has 14 residues. V trimming: 6 bases; J trimming: 2 bases; junction bases outside the gene matches: 7. The germline V gene encodes CDR1 SGHKS and CDR2 YYEKEE (reference sequence). In nucleotides, the CDR3 is TGTGCCAGCACCACTAGCGGCACAACCTACGAGCAGTACTTC. It specifies CASTTSGTTYEQYF.

The chain is built from TRBV29-1 and TRBJ1-4; D might be TRBD1 (5 bases). Germline-derived CDR1 and CDR2 are SQVTM and ANQGSEA. This CDR3 is 13 amino acids long. The CDR3 here is CGLRTSGTEKLFF. The CDR3 DNA follows: TGCGGCCTGCGTACGTCAGGGACCGAAAAACTGTTTTTT.

This chain connects TRBV2 to TRBJ1-5; D uncertain. V lost 5 bases, J lost 2 bases, and 13 bases lay in between. Germline loops: CDR1 SNHLY, CDR2 FYNNEI. The CDR3 spans 15 residues. The CDR3 reads CASSSGRSGNQPQHF. CDR3 coding DNA: TGTGCCAGCAGTTCGGGTAGGAGTGGCAATCAGCCCCAGCATTTT.

The chain combines TRBV14 with TRBJ2-7; the D call may be TRBD1 or TRBD2 (5 bases each). The ends were cut back, 4 bases at V and 1 base at J, with 11 bases in the middle. Germline lookup yields CDR1 SGHDN and CDR2 FVKESK. This CDR3 region has 14 residues. The CDR3 loop reads CASSLGTVSYEQYF. CDR3 sequence (DNA): TGTGCCAGCAGCCTCGGGACGGTTTCCTACGAGCAGTACTTC.

The rearrangement joins TRBV5-1 to TRBJ2-5; D is ambiguous. CDR1 and CDR2 (germline): SGHRS, YFSETQ. The CDR3 runs 13 residues. V was trimmed by 0 bases and J by 1 base, leaving 4 bases between them. The CDR3, as DNA: TGCGCCAGCAGCTTGGATATCCAAGAGACCCAGTACTTC. As protein: CASSLDIQETQYF.

This chain connects TRBV5-1 to TRBJ1-2, with D hard to call. Germline V gene data show CDR1 as SGHRS and CDR2 as YFSETQ. The ends were cut back, 3 bases at V and 3 bases at J, with 12 bases in the middle. There are 14 residues in the CDR3. CDR3 residues: CASSSRLEDYGYTF. CDR3 in DNA: TGCGCCAGCAGCTCCAGACTCGAAGACTATGGCTACACCTTC.